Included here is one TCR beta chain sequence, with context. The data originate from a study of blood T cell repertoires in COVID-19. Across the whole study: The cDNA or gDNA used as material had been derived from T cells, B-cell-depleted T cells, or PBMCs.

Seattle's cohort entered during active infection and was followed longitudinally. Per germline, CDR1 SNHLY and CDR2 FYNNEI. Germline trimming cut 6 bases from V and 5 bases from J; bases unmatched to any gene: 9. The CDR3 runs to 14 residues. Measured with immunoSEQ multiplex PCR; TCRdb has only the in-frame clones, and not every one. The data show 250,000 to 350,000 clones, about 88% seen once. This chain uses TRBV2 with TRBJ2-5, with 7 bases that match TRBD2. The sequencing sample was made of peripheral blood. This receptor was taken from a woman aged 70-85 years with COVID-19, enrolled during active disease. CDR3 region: CASRQLASKETQYF. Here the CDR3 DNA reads TGTGCCAGCAGACAACTAGCGAGTAAGGAGACCCAGTACTTC.